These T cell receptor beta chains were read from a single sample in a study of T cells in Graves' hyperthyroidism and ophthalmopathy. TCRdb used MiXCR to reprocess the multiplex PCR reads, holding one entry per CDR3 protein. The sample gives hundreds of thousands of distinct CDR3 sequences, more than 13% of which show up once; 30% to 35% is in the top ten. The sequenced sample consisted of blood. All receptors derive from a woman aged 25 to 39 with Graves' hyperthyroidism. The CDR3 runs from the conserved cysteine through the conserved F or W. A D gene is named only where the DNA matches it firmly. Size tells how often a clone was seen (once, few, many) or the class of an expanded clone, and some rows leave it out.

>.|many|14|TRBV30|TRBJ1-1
CAWCRPGPITEAFF
TGTGCCTGGTGTCGCCCCGGCCCCATCACTGAAGCTTTCTTT
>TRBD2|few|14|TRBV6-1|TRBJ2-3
CASEAGGPQDTQYF
TGTGCCAGCGAGGCGGGAGGGCCACAAGATACGCAGTATTTT
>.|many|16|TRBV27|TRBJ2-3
CASRALGAGLGDTQYF
TGTGCCAGCAGGGCCCTCGGGGCGGGGTTGGGAGATACGCAGTATTTT
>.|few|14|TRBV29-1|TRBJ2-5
CSVEDSRGGETQYF
TGCAGCGTTGAAGACTCCAGAGGGGGGGAGACCCAGTACTTC
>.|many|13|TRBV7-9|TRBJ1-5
CASSLDPNQPQHF
TGTGCCAGCAGCTTAGATCCCAATCAGCCCCAGCATTTT
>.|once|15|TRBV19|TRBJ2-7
CASSPGRSGTYEQYF
TGTGCCAGTAGTCCCGGCCGATCAGGTACCTACGAGCAGTACTTC
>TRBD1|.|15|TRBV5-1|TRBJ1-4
CASSGTGGPNEKLFF
TGCGCCAGCAGCGGCACAGGGGGCCCCAATGAAAAACTGTTTTTT
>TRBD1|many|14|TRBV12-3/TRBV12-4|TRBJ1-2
CASSSPGQGYGYTF
TGTGCCAGCAGTTCCCCGGGACAGGGGTATGGCTACACCTTC
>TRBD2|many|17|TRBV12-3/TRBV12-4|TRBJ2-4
CASSLGTGLAGVNIQYF
TGTGCCAGCAGTTTAGGCACAGGACTAGCGGGAGTGAACATTCAGTACTTC
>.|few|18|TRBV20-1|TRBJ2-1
CSAKSPGARTATYNEQFF
TGCAGTGCTAAAAGTCCGGGTGCCAGGACAGCCACCTACAATGAGCAGTTCTTC
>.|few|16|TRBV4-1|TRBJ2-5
CASSHPPQGSQETQYF
TGCGCCAGCAGCCACCCTCCACAGGGTAGCCAAGAGACCCAGTACTTC
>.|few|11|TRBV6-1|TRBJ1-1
CASSPTDVAFF
TGTGCCAGCAGTCCGACAGATGTGGCTTTCTTT
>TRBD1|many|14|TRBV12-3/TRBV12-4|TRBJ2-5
CPSSPTGAGETQYF
TGTCCCAGCAGTCCGACAGGGGCTGGAGAGACCCAGTACTTC
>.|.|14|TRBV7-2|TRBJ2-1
CASSKETGSNEQFF
TGTGCCAGCAGCAAAGAAACAGGAAGCAATGAGCAGTTCTTC
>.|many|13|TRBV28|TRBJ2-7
CASSPPGTNEQYF
TGTGCCAGCAGTCCCCCGGGTACGAACGAGCAGTACTTC
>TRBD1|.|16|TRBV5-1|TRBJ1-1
CASSLGPTGTDAEAFF
TGCGCCAGCAGCTTGGGACCGACAGGGACGGACGCTGAAGCTTTCTTT
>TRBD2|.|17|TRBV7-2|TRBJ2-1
CASSLGRTSMGYNEQFF
TGTGCCAGCAGCTTAGGCCGGACTAGCATGGGATACAATGAGCAGTTCTTC
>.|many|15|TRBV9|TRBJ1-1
CASSVGTVRGTEAFF
TGTGCCAGCAGCGTAGGGACAGTCAGAGGGACTGAAGCTTTCTTT
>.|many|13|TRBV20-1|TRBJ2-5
CSPPVTGQETQYF
TGCAGCCCGCCCGTAACGGGACAAGAGACCCAGTACTTC
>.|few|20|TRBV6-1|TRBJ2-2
CASSYRQGDLLAEYTGELFF
TGTGCCAGCAGTTATCGGCAGGGGGATCTACTAGCGGAGTACACCGGGGAGCTGTTTTTT
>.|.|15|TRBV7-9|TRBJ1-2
CASSPLGHPSGSYTF
TGTGCCAGCAGCCCGCTGGGACACCCCTCCGGAAGCTACACCTTC
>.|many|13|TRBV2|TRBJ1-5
CASSDSGGQPQHF
TGTGCCAGCAGTGACAGCGGCGGTCAGCCCCAGCATTTT
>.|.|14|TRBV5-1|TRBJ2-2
CASSLQTGFGELFF
TGCGCCAGCAGCCTACAAACAGGGTTCGGGGAGCTGTTTTTT
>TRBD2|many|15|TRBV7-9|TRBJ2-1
CASRLAGASYNEQFF
TGTGCCAGCAGACTAGCGGGAGCCTCCTACAATGAGCAGTTCTTC